This is a list of T cell receptor beta chains from one sample in a study of blood T cell repertoires in COVID-19. TCRdb's table, derived via immunoSEQ multiplex PCR, lists solely in-frame clones and lacks some. The sample holds fewer than 350,000 clones, less than 90% seen once. The material sequenced was peripheral blood. Source of these receptors: a woman aged 25 to 39 with COVID-19, enrolled during active disease. The CDR3 runs from the conserved cysteine through the conserved F or W. Each record gives: D gene, J gene, clone size, V gene, CDR3 protein, CDR3 DNA. The D gene is left open where the match is weak. Some rows have no size entry. The others give once, few or many, or a class for an expanded clone.

d_gene: TRBD1; j_gene: TRBJ2-7; abundance: once; v_gene: TRBV27; CDR3aa: CASSLFGTGVQVQYF; CDR3nt: TGTGCCAGCAGTTTATTCGGGACAGGGGTCCAGGTGCAGTACTTC
d_gene: -; j_gene: TRBJ1-6; abundance: -; v_gene: TRBV29-1; CDR3aa: CSVGTDYNSPLHF; CDR3nt: TGCAGCGTAGGGACTGACTATAATTCACCCCTCCACTTT
d_gene: -; j_gene: TRBJ1-6; abundance: -; v_gene: TRBV27; CDR3aa: CASSLEGLAYSPLHF; CDR3nt: TGTGCCAGCAGTTTAGAGGGCCTGGCCTATTCACCCCTCCACTTT
d_gene: TRBD2; j_gene: TRBJ2-7; abundance: -; v_gene: TRBV24-1; CDR3aa: CATSDVTSGAYEQYF; CDR3nt: TGTGCCACCAGTGACGTTACTAGCGGAGCCTACGAGCAGTACTTC
d_gene: -; j_gene: TRBJ1-4; abundance: -; v_gene: TRBV7-6; CDR3aa: CASSLDSLFNEKLFF; CDR3nt: TGTGCCAGCAGCTTAGACAGCCTCTTTAATGAAAAACTGTTTTTT
d_gene: -; j_gene: TRBJ2-3; abundance: -; v_gene: TRBV5-5; CDR3aa: CASSLGDTTQYF; CDR3nt: TGTGCCAGCAGCTTGGGTGACACTACGCAGTATTTT
d_gene: -; j_gene: TRBJ1-2; abundance: -; v_gene: TRBV6-1; CDR3aa: CASSEHSPRDTVYGYTF; CDR3nt: TGTGCCAGCAGTGAACATAGTCCACGGGATACGGTCTATGGCTACACCTTC
d_gene: -; j_gene: TRBJ1-3; abundance: few; v_gene: TRBV12-3/TRBV12-4; CDR3aa: CASSFTQGNTIYF; CDR3nt: TGTGCCAGCAGCTTTACACAGGGAAACACCATATATTTT
d_gene: -; j_gene: TRBJ1-1; abundance: -; v_gene: TRBV3-1/TRBV3-2; CDR3aa: CASSPIVSQGRAFF; CDR3nt: TGTGCCAGCAGCCCCATCGTATCACAGGGTAGAGCTTTCTTT
d_gene: -; j_gene: TRBJ1-1; abundance: -; v_gene: TRBV2; CDR3aa: CASIRGGASSVNTEAFF; CDR3nt: TGTGCCAGCATCCGAGGGGGGGCTTCCTCTGTCAACACTGAAGCTTTCTTT
d_gene: -; j_gene: TRBJ2-7; abundance: -; v_gene: TRBV12-3/TRBV12-4; CDR3aa: CASSTNYEQYF; CDR3nt: TGTGCCAGCAGTACTAACTACGAGCAGTACTTC
d_gene: -; j_gene: TRBJ2-7; abundance: -; v_gene: TRBV9; CDR3aa: CASSVTGSGEQYF; CDR3nt: TGTGCCAGCAGCGTTACAGGTTCCGGGGAGCAGTACTTC
d_gene: -; j_gene: TRBJ1-2; abundance: -; v_gene: TRBV6-5; CDR3aa: CASSYRGYSYTF; CDR3nt: TGTGCCAGCAGTTACAGGGGCTACAGCTACACCTTC
d_gene: TRBD1; j_gene: TRBJ2-7; abundance: -; v_gene: TRBV7-2; CDR3aa: CASSPDRGHYEQYF; CDR3nt: TGTGCCAGCAGCCCGGACAGGGGACACTACGAGCAGTACTTC
d_gene: -; j_gene: TRBJ1-2; abundance: -; v_gene: TRBV27; CDR3aa: CASSPFGRDYGYTF; CDR3nt: TGTGCCAGCAGTCCGTTCGGGAGGGACTATGGCTACACCTTC
d_gene: TRBD1; j_gene: TRBJ2-7; abundance: -; v_gene: TRBV28; CDR3aa: CASSPISPSRDSEYVEQYF; CDR3nt: TGTGCCAGCAGTCCCATATCCCCGAGCCGGGACAGTGAGTACGTCGAGCAGTACTTC
d_gene: -; j_gene: TRBJ1-2; abundance: -; v_gene: TRBV5-1; CDR3aa: CASSLGGTADGYTF; CDR3nt: TGCGCCAGCAGCTTGGGTGGAACCGCGGATGGCTACACCTTC
d_gene: -; j_gene: TRBJ1-1; abundance: -; v_gene: TRBV6-5; CDR3aa: CASSYGTNTEAFF; CDR3nt: TGTGCCAGCAGTTACGGTACAAACACTGAAGCTTTCTTT
d_gene: -; j_gene: TRBJ1-2; abundance: -; v_gene: TRBV12-3/TRBV12-4; CDR3aa: CASSFRLGGYTF; CDR3nt: TGTGCCAGCAGTTTTAGACTAGGTGGCTACACCTTC
d_gene: TRBD1; j_gene: TRBJ1-2; abundance: -; v_gene: TRBV30; CDR3aa: CAWWDRVNGYTF; CDR3nt: TGTGCCTGGTGGGACAGGGTGAATGGCTACACCTTC
d_gene: TRBD1; j_gene: TRBJ2-1; abundance: -; v_gene: TRBV6-6; CDR3aa: CASSPGQGVNEQFF; CDR3nt: TGTGCCAGCAGCCCGGGACAGGGGGTTAATGAGCAGTTCTTC
d_gene: TRBD1; j_gene: TRBJ2-7; abundance: -; v_gene: TRBV10-3; CDR3aa: CAISGGQGYEQYF; CDR3nt: TGTGCCATCAGTGGGGGACAGGGCTACGAGCAGTACTTC
d_gene: -; j_gene: TRBJ2-7; abundance: -; v_gene: TRBV27; CDR3aa: CASKWARSLTYEQYF; CDR3nt: TGTGCCAGCAAATGGGCCCGAAGCCTAACTTACGAGCAGTACTTC
d_gene: -; j_gene: TRBJ1-1; abundance: -; v_gene: TRBV19; CDR3aa: CASSILGGLNTEAFF; CDR3nt: TGTGCCAGTAGTATCCTAGGGGGTCTCAACACTGAAGCTTTCTTT
d_gene: -; j_gene: TRBJ2-3; abundance: -; v_gene: TRBV27; CDR3aa: CASSLSVPVIFDGNTDTQYF; CDR3nt: TGTGCCAGCAGTTTAAGTGTCCCAGTTATTTTCGACGGGAACACAGATACGCAGTATTTT
d_gene: -; j_gene: TRBJ1-3; abundance: -; v_gene: TRBV24-1; CDR3aa: CATSGGESIYF; CDR3nt: TGTGCCACCAGTGGCGGGGAGTCCATATATTTT
d_gene: TRBD2; j_gene: TRBJ2-5; abundance: -; v_gene: TRBV11-2; CDR3aa: CASSSPGTRLGTQYF; CDR3nt: TGTGCCAGCAGCTCTCCGGGGACTAGATTGGGGACCCAGTACTTC
d_gene: -; j_gene: TRBJ2-7; abundance: few; v_gene: TRBV7-9; CDR3aa: CASSPLTGHHYEQYF; CDR3nt: TGTGCCAGCAGCCCCCTCACGGGACACCATTACGAGCAGTACTTC
d_gene: TRBD2; j_gene: TRBJ2-1; abundance: -; v_gene: TRBV7-8; CDR3aa: CASSLLRGGYNEQFF; CDR3nt: TGTGCCAGCAGCCTTTTACGGGGGGGCTACAATGAGCAGTTCTTC
d_gene: -; j_gene: TRBJ2-5; abundance: -; v_gene: TRBV3-1/TRBV3-2; CDR3aa: CASSPQGLTQETQYF; CDR3nt: TGTGCCAGCAGCCCTCAAGGACTCACGCAAGAGACCCAGTACTTC
d_gene: TRBD1; j_gene: TRBJ2-2; abundance: -; v_gene: TRBV5-1; CDR3aa: CASSLAGRGFTGELFF; CDR3nt: TGCGCCAGCAGCTTGGCAGGCAGGGGGTTCACCGGGGAGCTGTTTTTT
d_gene: -; j_gene: TRBJ1-4; abundance: -; v_gene: TRBV4-2; CDR3aa: CASSQDRVTNEKLFF; CDR3nt: TGTGCCAGCAGCCAAGACAGGGTCACTAATGAAAAACTGTTTTTT
d_gene: -; j_gene: TRBJ1-5; abundance: -; v_gene: TRBV30; CDR3aa: CAWSRDNEQPQHF; CDR3nt: TGTGCCTGGAGTAGGGACAATGAGCAGCCCCAGCATTTT
d_gene: TRBD2; j_gene: TRBJ2-2; abundance: -; v_gene: TRBV7-6; CDR3aa: CASSFSSSGGSGELFF; CDR3nt: TGTGCCAGCAGCTTTTCGAGTAGCGGGGGATCCGGGGAGCTGTTTTTT
d_gene: TRBD1; j_gene: TRBJ2-7; abundance: once; v_gene: TRBV18; CDR3aa: CASSSGTGVRGEQYF; CDR3nt: TGTGCCAGCTCCTCCGGGACAGGGGTCCGCGGCGAGCAGTACTTC
d_gene: -; j_gene: TRBJ1-3; abundance: -; v_gene: TRBV6-1; CDR3aa: CASSEMWRTGNTIYF; CDR3nt: TGTGCCAGCAGTGAAATGTGGAGGACTGGAAACACCATATATTTT
d_gene: -; j_gene: TRBJ1-2; abundance: -; v_gene: TRBV10-3; CDR3aa: CAISESEVNGYTF; CDR3nt: TGTGCCATCAGTGAGTCGGAGGTAAATGGCTACACCTTC
d_gene: TRBD2; j_gene: TRBJ2-1; abundance: -; v_gene: TRBV29-1; CDR3aa: CSPEEGLAGGSSYNEQFF; CDR3nt: TGCAGCCCCGAGGAGGGACTAGCGGGGGGAAGCTCCTACAATGAGCAGTTCTTC
d_gene: -; j_gene: TRBJ2-1; abundance: once; v_gene: TRBV11-2; CDR3aa: CASSDPRNEQFF; CDR3nt: TGTGCCAGCAGCGATCCGAGGAATGAGCAGTTCTTC
d_gene: -; j_gene: TRBJ1-1; abundance: once; v_gene: TRBV7-9; CDR3aa: CASTPRTGHRSTEAFF; CDR3nt: TGTGCCAGCACCCCGCGAACCGGCCATCGGAGCACTGAAGCTTTCTTT
d_gene: TRBD1; j_gene: TRBJ1-1; abundance: -; v_gene: TRBV30; CDR3aa: CARQGADNTEAFF; CDR3nt: TGTGCCAGACAGGGAGCAGATAACACTGAAGCTTTCTTT
d_gene: TRBD2; j_gene: TRBJ2-7; abundance: -; v_gene: TRBV10-2; CDR3aa: CASGMAKLTKAGGYYEQYF; CDR3nt: TGCGCCAGCGGGATGGCAAAACTGACGAAGGCGGGGGGGTACTACGAGCAGTACTTC
d_gene: TRBD2; j_gene: TRBJ2-7; abundance: many; v_gene: TRBV11-2; CDR3aa: CASSQLAGNRSSYEQYF; CDR3nt: TGTGCCAGCAGCCAACTAGCGGGAAATAGGAGCTCCTACGAGCAGTACTTC
d_gene: -; j_gene: TRBJ1-2; abundance: -; v_gene: TRBV7-2; CDR3aa: CASTPPPDSFNYGYTF; CDR3nt: TGTGCCAGCACCCCTCCGCCGGACAGTTTTAACTATGGCTACACCTTC
d_gene: TRBD1; j_gene: TRBJ2-7; abundance: -; v_gene: TRBV3-1/TRBV3-2; CDR3aa: CASSQMTGAHVYEQYF; CDR3nt: TGTGCCAGCAGCCAAATGACAGGGGCCCACGTCTACGAGCAGTACTTC
d_gene: TRBD2; j_gene: TRBJ2-3; abundance: -; v_gene: TRBV7-2; CDR3aa: CASSRLAGGRDTQYF; CDR3nt: TGTGCCAGCAGCAGACTAGCGGGGGGGCGAGATACGCAGTATTTT
d_gene: -; j_gene: TRBJ1-1; abundance: -; v_gene: TRBV4-1; CDR3aa: CASRGVSEAFF; CDR3nt: TGCGCCAGCCGCGGGGTTTCTGAAGCTTTCTTT
d_gene: -; j_gene: TRBJ2-7; abundance: -; v_gene: TRBV28; CDR3aa: CASSSPSRKGEEQYF; CDR3nt: TGTGCCAGCAGTTCCCCGTCTAGGAAGGGAGAGGAGCAGTACTTC
d_gene: -; j_gene: TRBJ1-2; abundance: -; v_gene: TRBV9; CDR3aa: CASSARAEGGIYGYTF; CDR3nt: TGTGCCAGCAGCGCCCGGGCTGAAGGGGGTATCTATGGCTACACCTTC
d_gene: -; j_gene: TRBJ2-1; abundance: -; v_gene: TRBV2; CDR3aa: CASSGEPYNEQFF; CDR3nt: TGTGCCAGCAGTGGCGAGCCCTACAATGAGCAGTTCTTC
d_gene: -; j_gene: TRBJ2-7; abundance: -; v_gene: TRBV10-2; CDR3aa: CASRVASSYEQYF; CDR3nt: TGCGCCAGCCGGGTAGCTAGCTCCTACGAGCAGTACTTC